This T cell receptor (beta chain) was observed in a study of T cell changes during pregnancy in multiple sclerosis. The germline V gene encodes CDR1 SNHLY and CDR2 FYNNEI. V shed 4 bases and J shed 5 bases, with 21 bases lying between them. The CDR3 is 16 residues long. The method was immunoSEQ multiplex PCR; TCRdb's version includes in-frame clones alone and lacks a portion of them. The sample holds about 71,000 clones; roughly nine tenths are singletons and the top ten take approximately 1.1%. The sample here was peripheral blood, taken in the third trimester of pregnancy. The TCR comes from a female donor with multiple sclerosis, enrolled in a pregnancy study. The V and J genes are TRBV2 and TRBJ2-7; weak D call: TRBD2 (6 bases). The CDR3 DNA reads TGTGCCAGCAGTGGGGGTTCGGGACTCCTCACCCACGAGCAGTACTTC. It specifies CASSGGSGLLTHEQYF.